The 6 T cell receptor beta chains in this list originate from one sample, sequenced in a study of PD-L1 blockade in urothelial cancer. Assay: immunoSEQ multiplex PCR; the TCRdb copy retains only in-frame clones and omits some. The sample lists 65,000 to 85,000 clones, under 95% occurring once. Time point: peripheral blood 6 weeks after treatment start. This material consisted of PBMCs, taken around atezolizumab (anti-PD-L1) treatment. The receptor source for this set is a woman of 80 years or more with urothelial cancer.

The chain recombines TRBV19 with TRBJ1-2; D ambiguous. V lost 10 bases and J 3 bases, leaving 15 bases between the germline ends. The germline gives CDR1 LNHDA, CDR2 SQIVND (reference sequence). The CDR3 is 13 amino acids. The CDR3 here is CATPGPRDYGYTF. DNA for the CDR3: TGTGCCACTCCCGGCCCCCGGGACTATGGCTACACCTTC. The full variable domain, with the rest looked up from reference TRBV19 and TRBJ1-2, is DGGITQSPKYLFRKEGQNVTLSCEQNLNHDAMYWYRQDPGQGLRLIYYSQIVNDFQKGDIAEGYSVSREKKESFPLTVTSAQKNPTAFYLCATPGPRDYGYTFGSGTRLTVV.

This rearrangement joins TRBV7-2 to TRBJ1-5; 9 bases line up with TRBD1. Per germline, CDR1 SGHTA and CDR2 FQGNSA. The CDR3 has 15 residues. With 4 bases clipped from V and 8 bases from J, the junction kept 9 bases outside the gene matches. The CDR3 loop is CASSSGTDRGEPQHF. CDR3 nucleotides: TGTGCCAGCAGCTCAGGGACGGACAGGGGTGAGCCCCAGCATTTT.

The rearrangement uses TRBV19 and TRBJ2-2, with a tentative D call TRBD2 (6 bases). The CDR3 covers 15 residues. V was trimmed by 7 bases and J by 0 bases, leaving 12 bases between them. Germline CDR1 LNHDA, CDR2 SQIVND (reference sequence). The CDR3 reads CASTGGPANTGELFF. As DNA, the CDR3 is TGTGCCAGTACCGGAGGGCCCGCGAACACCGGGGAGCTGTTTTTT.

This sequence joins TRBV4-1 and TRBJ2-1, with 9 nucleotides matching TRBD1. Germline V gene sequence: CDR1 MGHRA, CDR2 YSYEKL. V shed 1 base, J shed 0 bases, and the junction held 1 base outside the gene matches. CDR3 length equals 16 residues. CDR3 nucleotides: TGCGCCAGCAGCCAAGGACAGGGGGTCTCCTACAATGAGCAGTTCTTC. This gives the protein CASSQGQGVSYNEQFF.

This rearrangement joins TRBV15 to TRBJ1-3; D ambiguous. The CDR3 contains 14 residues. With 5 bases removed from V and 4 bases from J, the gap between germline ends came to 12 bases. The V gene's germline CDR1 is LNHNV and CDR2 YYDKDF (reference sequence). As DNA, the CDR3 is TGTGCCACCAGCGGGCAGGCATTGGGAAACACCATATATTTT. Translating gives CATSGQALGNTIYF.

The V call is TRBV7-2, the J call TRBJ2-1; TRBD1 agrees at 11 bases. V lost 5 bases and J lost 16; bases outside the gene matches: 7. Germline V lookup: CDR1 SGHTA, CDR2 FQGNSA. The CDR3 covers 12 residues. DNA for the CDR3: TGTGCCAGCAGCCGTATGGACAGGGGGCGATTCTTC. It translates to CASSRMDRGRFF.